This is a list of T cell receptor beta chains from one sample in a study of T-cell memory formation after mild COVID-19. Using its own MiXCR run on the 5' RACE reads, TCRdb lists one record per CDR3 protein. The table lists 120,000 to 150,000 distinct CDR3 sequences, 15% to 20% of them singletons. The sequenced sample was PBMCs or a T cell subset sorted from them (not recorded which). The receptor set was obtained from an adult woman who had mild COVID-19 (a few samples of this study predate the infection). Cell type and time point are not known. The CDR3 runs from the conserved cysteine through the conserved F or W. The D gene is left open where the match is weak. Expanded clones get a size class; other rows say once, few or many, or leave the size out.

v_call	j_call	cdr3_length	clone_size	d_call	cdr3_aa	cdr3_nt
TRBV27	TRBJ1-2	13	few	-	CASSFWAGSGYTF	TGTGCCAGCAGTTTCTGGGCAGGGTCTGGCTACACCTTC
TRBV12-3/TRBV12-4	TRBJ2-2	11	many	-	CASSYTGELFF	TGTGCCAGCAGTTACACCGGGGAGCTGTTTTTT
TRBV6-5	TRBJ2-7	13	-	-	CASSRGSSYEQYF	TGTGCCAGCAGCCGTGGGAGCTCCTACGAGCAGTACTTC
TRBV15	TRBJ1-1	13	-	-	CATSRGGGLEAFF	TGTGCCACCAGCAGAGGTGGAGGCCTTGAAGCTTTCTTT
TRBV29-1	TRBJ2-2	14	few	TRBD1	CSVTTGTNTGELFF	TGCAGCGTAACGACAGGGACGAACACCGGGGAGCTGTTTTTT
TRBV7-8	TRBJ2-4	19	-	-	CASSGMGAGEVLAKNIQYF	TGTGCCAGCAGCGGAATGGGAGCGGGCGAGGTACTAGCCAAAAACATTCAGTACTTC
TRBV5-1	TRBJ2-3	17	few	-	CASSSGSASPRTDTQYF	TGCGCCAGCAGCTCGGGTTCGGCATCCCCCCGCACAGATACGCAGTATTTT
TRBV19	TRBJ2-7	11	-	-	CASKGSAGRYF	TGTGCCAGTAAAGGCTCGGCAGGCCGCTACTTC
TRBV20-1	TRBJ2-7	11	medium-sized	-	CSAANLYEQYF	TGCAGTGCTGCGAATCTCTACGAGCAGTACTTC
TRBV7-3	TRBJ2-3	15	few	-	CASSLSGVATDTQYF	TGTGCCAGCAGCTTATCAGGGGTGGCCACAGATACGCAGTATTTT
TRBV5-5	TRBJ2-7	14	-	TRBD2	CASSSRAGVGEQYF	TGTGCCAGCAGCTCGCGGGCGGGGGTCGGCGAGCAGTACTTC
TRBV30	TRBJ2-7	14	-	-	CAWSVGKGLHEQYF	TGTGCCTGGAGTGTAGGGAAAGGGTTACACGAGCAGTACTTC
TRBV6-5	TRBJ1-1	14	-	-	CASSPRVANTEAFF	TGTGCCAGCAGCCCCCGGGTGGCGAACACTGAAGCTTTCTTT
TRBV5-4	TRBJ1-2	17	-	-	CASSLAFSTGGNYGYTF	TGTGCCAGCAGCTTGGCGTTTAGCACCGGGGGGAACTATGGCTACACCTTC
TRBV7-6	TRBJ2-3	12	few	-	CASSPPVGEQYF	TGTGCCAGCAGCCCCCCGGTTGGGGAGCAGTATTTT
TRBV5-1	TRBJ2-5	13	few	-	CASRGTAQETQYF	TGCGCCAGCCGCGGGACAGCGCAAGAGACCCAGTACTTC
TRBV5-5	TRBJ2-1	16	-	-	CASSRASASVNNEQFF	TGTGCCAGCAGCCGGGCTTCGGCTAGCGTAAACAATGAGCAGTTCTTC
TRBV7-3	TRBJ1-6	14	-	-	CASSPLGGNSPLHF	TGTGCCAGCAGCCCCCTGGGGGGCAATTCACCCCTCCACTTT
TRBV7-2	TRBJ2-1	12	-	-	CASSSGMNEQFF	TGTGCCAGCAGCTCGGGGATGAATGAGCAGTTCTTC
TRBV7-2	TRBJ2-5	15	-	-	CASSLGGSMSETQYF	TGTGCCAGCAGCTTAGGCGGAAGTATGTCAGAGACCCAGTACTTC
TRBV5-1	TRBJ2-1	13	-	-	CASSLGPANEQFF	TGCGCCAGCAGCTTGGGCCCGGCTAATGAGCAGTTCTTC
TRBV15	TRBJ2-1	15	few	TRBD2	CATSRDLGGWNEQFF	TGTGCCACCAGCAGAGATCTCGGGGGGTGGAATGAGCAGTTCTTC
TRBV7-2	TRBJ2-7	15	-	-	CASSPLLGLSPHYIF	TGTGCCAGCAGCCCACTCCTGGGACTCTCACCTCACTACATCTTC
TRBV11-3	TRBJ2-2	15	few	-	CASSLGALNTGELFF	TGTGCCAGCAGCCTTGGTGCTCTGAACACCGGGGAGCTGTTTTTT
TRBV5-5	TRBJ2-2	16	few	-	CASSLFRSPGTGELFF	TGTGCCAGCAGCTTGTTCAGGTCTCCGGGAACCGGGGAGCTGTTTTTT
TRBV7-3	TRBJ2-3	15	-	-	CASSSSGIFTDTQYF	TGTGCCAGCAGCTCTTCCGGGATCTTCACAGATACGCAGTATTTT
TRBV7-2	TRBJ1-1	14	-	-	CASSTTGGATEAFF	TGTGCCAGCAGCACTACAGGAGGGGCGACTGAAGCTTTCTTT
TRBV7-9	TRBJ2-1	13	-	-	CASSPQSNYEQFF	TGTGCCAGCAGCCCGCAGAGTAACTATGAGCAGTTCTTC
TRBV7-8	TRBJ1-1	17	-	TRBD1	CASSLATPHRGRAVLGF	TGTGCCAGCAGCTTAGCCACGCCCCACAGGGGACGGGCAGTTTTGGGATTT
TRBV12-3/TRBV12-4	TRBJ1-3	17	-	-	CASSRSDMGFSGNTIYF	TGTGCCAGCAGTAGATCGGACATGGGGTTCTCTGGAAACACCATATATTTT
TRBV25-1	TRBJ1-6	15	few	TRBD1	CASSDFRGYNSPLHF	TGTGCCAGCAGTGATTTCAGGGGGTATAATTCACCCCTCCACTTT
TRBV7-8	TRBJ2-3	16	-	TRBD2	CASSSVAGLSTDTQYF	TGTGCCAGCAGCTCCGTAGCGGGGCTTAGCACAGATACGCAATATTTT
TRBV5-1	TRBJ2-5	14	few	TRBD1	CASSPGTAQETQYF	TGCGCCAGCAGCCCCGGGACAGCCCAAGAGACCCAGTACTTC
TRBV29-1	TRBJ2-5	15	few	-	CSVEKPGDRGETQYF	TGCAGCGTTGAAAAACCAGGGGATAGGGGAGAGACCCAGTACTTC
TRBV10-3	TRBJ1-1	15	-	-	CAISEVWRMNTEAFF	TGTGCCATCAGTGAGGTGTGGCGAATGAACACTGAAGCTTTCTTT
TRBV19	TRBJ1-1	15	few	TRBD1	CASSIMGQGASEAFF	TGTGCCAGTAGTATAATGGGACAGGGGGCCTCTGAAGCTTTCTTT
TRBV12-3/TRBV12-4	TRBJ2-5	14	few	TRBD1	CASSFGTGGETQYF	TGTGCCAGCAGTTTCGGAACAGGGGGAGAGACCCAGTACTTC
TRBV12-3/TRBV12-4	TRBJ2-7	17	few	TRBD2	CASSLRLAGESSYEQYF	TGTGCCAGCAGTTTACGACTAGCGGGCGAGAGCTCCTACGAGCAGTACTTC
TRBV7-2	TRBJ2-6	15	many	-	CASSFGGSGANVLTF	TGTGCCAGCAGCTTCGGGGGATCTGGGGCCAACGTCCTGACTTTC
TRBV5-1	TRBJ2-7	11	-	-	CASAFSYEQYF	TGCGCCAGTGCTTTTTCCTACGAGCAGTACTTC
TRBV20-1	TRBJ2-7	17	few	TRBD2	CSATGTSGVPTGGEQYF	TGCAGTGCTACCGGGACTAGCGGCGTCCCTACGGGCGGCGAGCAGTACTTC
TRBV24-1	TRBJ2-7	14	few	TRBD2	CATSQSGSLDEQYF	TGTGCCACCAGTCAGAGCGGGAGCCTAGACGAGCAGTACTTC
TRBV7-3	TRBJ2-1	15	-	-	CASSSAGAPYNEQFF	TGTGCCAGCAGCTCCGCAGGGGCACCATACAATGAGCAGTTCTTC
TRBV7-9	TRBJ2-2	17	many	-	CAIPVWQAPTNTGELFF	TGTGCCATACCGGTGTGGCAGGCACCCACGAACACCGGGGAGCTGTTTTTT
TRBV12-3/TRBV12-4	TRBJ1-2	13	few	-	CASGRAQTYGYTF	TGTGCCAGCGGCCGCGCACAGACATATGGCTACACCTTC
TRBV6-5	TRBJ2-3	11	few	-	CASQVGQKQYF	TGTGCCAGCCAGGTCGGGCAGAAACAGTATTTT
TRBV7-2	TRBJ1-2	19	-	-	CASSPRGVGTGILPYGYTF	TGTGCCAGCAGCCCCCGAGGGGTGGGTACAGGGATCCTTCCCTATGGCTACACCTTC
TRBV7-2	TRBJ2-5	15	-	-	CASSLAAGYQETQYF	TGTGCCAGCAGCTTAGCCGCAGGCTACCAAGAGACCCAGTACTTC
TRBV7-2	TRBJ2-2	17	-	TRBD1	CASSLVSAGGNTGELFF	TGTGCCAGCAGCTTAGTTTCGGCAGGGGGAAACACCGGGGAGCTGTTTTTT
TRBV5-1	TRBJ2-2	14	-	-	CASSFSVLTGELFF	TGCGCCAGCAGCTTCTCGGTGCTCACCGGGGAGCTGTTTTTT
TRBV5-6	TRBJ2-3	16	-	TRBD1	CASSPRQGSEGDTQYF	TGTGCCAGCAGCCCCAGACAGGGGTCGGAGGGGGATACGCAGTATTTT
TRBV29-1	TRBJ2-1	13	-	-	CSVGGGPYNEQFF	TGCAGCGTTGGAGGTGGGCCATACAATGAGCAGTTCTTC
TRBV12-3/TRBV12-4	TRBJ2-1	15	-	TRBD2	CASSVLGTSYNEQFF	TGTGCCAGCAGCGTTTTAGGGACTAGCTACAATGAGCAGTTCTTC
TRBV7-3	TRBJ2-3	17	many	-	CASSGGTSDLSTDTQYF	TGTGCCAGCAGCGGAGGGACTTCCGACCTTAGCACAGATACGCAGTATTTT